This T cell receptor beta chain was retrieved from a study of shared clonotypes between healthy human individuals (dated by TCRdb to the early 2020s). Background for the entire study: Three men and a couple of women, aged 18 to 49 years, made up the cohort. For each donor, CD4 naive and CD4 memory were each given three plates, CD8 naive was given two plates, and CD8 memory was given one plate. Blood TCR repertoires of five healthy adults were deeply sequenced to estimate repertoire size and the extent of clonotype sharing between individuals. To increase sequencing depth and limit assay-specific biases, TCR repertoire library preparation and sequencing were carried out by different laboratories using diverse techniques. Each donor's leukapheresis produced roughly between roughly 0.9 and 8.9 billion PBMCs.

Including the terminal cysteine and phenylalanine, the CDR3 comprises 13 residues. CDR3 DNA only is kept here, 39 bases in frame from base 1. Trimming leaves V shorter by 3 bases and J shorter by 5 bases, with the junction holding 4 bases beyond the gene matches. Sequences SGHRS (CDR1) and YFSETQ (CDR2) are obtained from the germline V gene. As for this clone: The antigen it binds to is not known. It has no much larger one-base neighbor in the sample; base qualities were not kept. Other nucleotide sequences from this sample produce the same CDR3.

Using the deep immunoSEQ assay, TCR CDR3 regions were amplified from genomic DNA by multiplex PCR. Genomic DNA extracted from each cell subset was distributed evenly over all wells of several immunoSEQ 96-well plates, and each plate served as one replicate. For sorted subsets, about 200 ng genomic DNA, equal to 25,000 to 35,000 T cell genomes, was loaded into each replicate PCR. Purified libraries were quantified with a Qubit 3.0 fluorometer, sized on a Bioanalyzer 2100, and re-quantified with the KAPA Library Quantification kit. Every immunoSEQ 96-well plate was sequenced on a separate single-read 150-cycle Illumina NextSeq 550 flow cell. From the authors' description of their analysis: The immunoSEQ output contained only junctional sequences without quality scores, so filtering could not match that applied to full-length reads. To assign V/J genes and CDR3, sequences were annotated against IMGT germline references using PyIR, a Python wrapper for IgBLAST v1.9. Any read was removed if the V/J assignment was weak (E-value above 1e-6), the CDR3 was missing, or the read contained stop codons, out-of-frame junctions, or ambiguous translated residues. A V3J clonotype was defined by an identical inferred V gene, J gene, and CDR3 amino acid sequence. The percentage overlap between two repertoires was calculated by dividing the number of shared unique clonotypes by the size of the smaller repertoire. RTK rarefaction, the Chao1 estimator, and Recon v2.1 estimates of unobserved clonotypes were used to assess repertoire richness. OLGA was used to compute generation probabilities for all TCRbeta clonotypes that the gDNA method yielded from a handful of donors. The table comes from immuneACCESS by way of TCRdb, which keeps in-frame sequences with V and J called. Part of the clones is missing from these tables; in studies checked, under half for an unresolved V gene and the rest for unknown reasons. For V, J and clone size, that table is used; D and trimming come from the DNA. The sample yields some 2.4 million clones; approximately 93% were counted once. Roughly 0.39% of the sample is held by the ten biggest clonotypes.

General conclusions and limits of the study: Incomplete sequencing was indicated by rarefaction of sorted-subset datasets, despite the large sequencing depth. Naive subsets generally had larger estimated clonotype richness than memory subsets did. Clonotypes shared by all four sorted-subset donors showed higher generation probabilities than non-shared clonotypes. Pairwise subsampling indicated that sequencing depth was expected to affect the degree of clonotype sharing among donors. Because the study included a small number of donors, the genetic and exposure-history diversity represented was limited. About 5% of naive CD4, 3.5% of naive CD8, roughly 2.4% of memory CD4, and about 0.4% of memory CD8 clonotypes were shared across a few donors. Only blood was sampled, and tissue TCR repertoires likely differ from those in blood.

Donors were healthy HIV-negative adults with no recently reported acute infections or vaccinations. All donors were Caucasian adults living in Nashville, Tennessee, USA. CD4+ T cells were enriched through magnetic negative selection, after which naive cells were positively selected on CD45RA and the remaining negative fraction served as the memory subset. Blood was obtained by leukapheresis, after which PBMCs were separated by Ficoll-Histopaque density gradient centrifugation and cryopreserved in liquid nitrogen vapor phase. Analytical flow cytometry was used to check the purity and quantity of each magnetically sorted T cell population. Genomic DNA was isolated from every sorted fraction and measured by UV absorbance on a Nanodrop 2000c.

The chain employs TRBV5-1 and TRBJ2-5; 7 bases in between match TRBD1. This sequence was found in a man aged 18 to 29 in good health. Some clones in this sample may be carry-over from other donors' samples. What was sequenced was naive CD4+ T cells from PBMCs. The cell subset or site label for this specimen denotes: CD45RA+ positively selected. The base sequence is TGCGCCAGCAGCTCCCAGGGGGAGGAGACCCAGTACTTC. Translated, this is CASSSQGEETQYF. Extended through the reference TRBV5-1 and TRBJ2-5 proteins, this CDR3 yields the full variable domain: KAGVTQTPRYLIKTRGQQVTLSCSPISGHRSVSWYQQTPGQGLQFLFEYFSETQRNKGNFPGRFSGRQFSNSRSEMNVSTLELGDSALYLCASSSQGEETQYFGPGTRLLVL.